This T cell receptor (beta chain) was obtained from a study of cytomegalovirus exposure and HLA in healthy donors. Overall study: Out of 150 million to 200 million T cells, an earlier analysis found over 90 million unique TCR beta sequences in total. Whole-study results and caveats: As a later analysis showed, a missense DCLRE1C variant was linked to trimming of TCR beta V- and J-genes.

This PCR relied on a set of 60 Vbeta primers and 13 Jbeta primers. Repertoires were generated with immunoSEQ multiplex PCR, while TCRdb's copy carries only in-frame clones and drops some. The sample shows about 130,000 clones, and under 3.5% sits with its ten largest clones. V was shortened by 4 bases and J by 5 bases, with 14 bases between the two germline ends. The CDR3 loop spans 14 amino acids. Germline assignment: CDR1 SGHTA and CDR2 FQGNSA. Details on this clone: The antigen is not known.

The receptor's source is a man aged 30 to 39 in good health and CMV-seronegative. The chain uses TRBV7-2 and TRBJ2-5; D uncertain. Sequencing was carried out using PBMCs. CDR3 region: CASSSKPLAETQYF. The CDR3 DNA is TGTGCCAGCAGCTCCAAGCCCCTCGCGGAGACCCAGTACTTC.